The rows below give T cell receptor beta chains drawn from one sample of a study of human T cells and chemical hapten exposure. In TCRdb, the RACE reads were re-called with MiXCR into one record per CDR3 protein. Of about 190,000 distinct CDR3 sequences in the sample, roughly a quarter were seen once. The sample here was whole blood, taken in connection with sensitization to the hapten diphenylcyclopropenone (DPC). Receptor source: a woman between 35 and 50 years old with alopecia areata. Some clones in this sample may be carry-over from other donors' samples. CDR3s include the opening cysteine and the closing phenylalanine or tryptophan. The D gene is left open where the match is weak. Not all rows give a size; the values are once, few, many and, for expanded clones, a class.

>TRBD1|TRBJ1-2|TRBV28|.
CASSWTGGNYGYTF
TGTGCCAGCAGTTGGACAGGGGGCAACTATGGCTACACCTTC
>.|TRBJ2-3|TRBV10-3|few
CAITRAPSTDTQYF
TGTGCCATCACACGGGCACCTAGCACAGATACGCAGTATTTT
>.|TRBJ2-2|TRBV11-2|.
CASSSDLKKGELFF
TGTGCCAGCAGCTCGGACCTCAAGAAAGGGGAGCTGTTTTTT
>TRBD1|TRBJ2-4|TRBV29-1|.
CSVAGQGIPKNIQYF
TGCAGCGTTGCCGGACAGGGGATACCCAAAAACATTCAGTACTTC
>TRBD2|TRBJ2-1|TRBV20-1|few
CSARGGTSGDNYNEQFF
TGCAGTGCTAGAGGTGGGACTAGCGGGGATAACTACAATGAGCAGTTCTTC
>.|TRBJ2-7|TRBV5-8|few
CASSWSTYEQYF
TGTGCCAGCAGCTGGTCCACCTACGAGCAGTACTTC
>.|TRBJ2-1|TRBV9|.
CASAWAESSYNEQFF
TGTGCCAGCGCGTGGGCAGAAAGCTCCTACAATGAGCAGTTCTTC
>.|TRBJ1-2|TRBV28|few
CASQVEERGYTF
TGTGCCAGCCAGGTGGAGGAACGTGGCTACACCTTC
>.|TRBJ2-1|TRBV7-2|.
CASSSGQGRFHEQFF
TGTGCCAGCAGCTCCGGGCAGGGGAGGTTCCATGAGCAGTTCTTC
>.|TRBJ2-2|TRBV20-1|few
CSARDAVSANTGELFF
TGCAGTGCTAGAGATGCGGTGTCCGCGAACACCGGGGAGCTGTTTTTT
>TRBD1|TRBJ1-2|TRBV6-2/TRBV6-3|few
CASSDPGQGYYGYTF
TGTGCCAGCAGTGACCCGGGACAGGGATACTATGGCTACACCTTC
>.|TRBJ2-7|TRBV6-5|few
CASSSQALSSYEQYF
TGTGCCAGCAGTTCCCAGGCCCTGAGCTCCTACGAGCAGTACTTC
>.|TRBJ2-7|TRBV6-5|.
CASRLFPDAHSYEQYF
TGTGCCAGCAGGCTTTTTCCAGACGCCCACTCCTACGAGCAGTACTTC
>TRBD2|TRBJ2-7|TRBV29-1|few
CSVAAETYGLAGDYEQYF
TGCAGCGTTGCGGCCGAAACCTACGGACTAGCGGGAGACTACGAGCAGTACTTC
>.|TRBJ1-5|TRBV5-1|many
CASSLGLPNQPQHF
TGCGCCAGCAGCTTGGGCCTGCCCAATCAGCCCCAGCATTTT
>.|TRBJ2-7|TRBV6-5|.
CASSYSAGEGYEQYF
TGTGCCAGCAGTTACTCGGCCGGGGAAGGGTACGAGCAGTACTTC
>.|TRBJ1-2|TRBV29-1|.
CSVDPQGRRYGYTF
TGCAGCGTTGACCCTCAGGGGCGGCGGTATGGCTACACCTTC
>.|TRBJ1-2|TRBV7-2|.
CASSLGISNSGYNF
TGTGCCAGCAGCTTAGGCATATCGAATAGTGGCTACAACTTC
>.|TRBJ2-1|TRBV29-1|few
CSVGGPVEQFF
TGCAGCGTTGGGGGGCCGGTCGAGCAGTTCTTC
>TRBD1|TRBJ2-1|TRBV10-3|many
CAISTGTGGLDEQFF
TGTGCCATCAGTACCGGGACAGGGGGTCTAGATGAGCAGTTCTTC
>TRBD2|TRBJ2-1|TRBV4-2|few
CASSQEEGTRTYNEQFF
TGTGCCAGCAGCCAAGAGGAAGGGACTAGGACCTACAATGAGCAGTTCTTC
>.|TRBJ2-7|TRBV6-1|.
CASSGGLRTLPRGSYEQYF
TGTGCCAGCAGTGGGGGACTCCGGACACTCCCGCGAGGGTCCTACGAGCAGTACTTC
>.|TRBJ2-3|TRBV3-1|few
CASSQVSRGDTQYF
TGTGCCAGCAGCCAAGTCTCCAGGGGAGATACGCAGTATTTT
>.|TRBJ1-5|TRBV6-1|.
CASSTLDVQPQHF
TGTGCCAGCAGTACACTAGATGTTCAGCCCCAGCATTTT
>TRBD1|TRBJ1-5|TRBV5-1|few
CASSLSKGARGPVSNQPQHF
TGCGCCAGCAGCCTGTCGAAGGGGGCCCGAGGGCCGGTTAGCAATCAGCCCCAGCATTTT
>TRBD2|TRBJ2-1|TRBV7-9|.
CASSYLPSGSKNEQFF
TGTGCCAGCAGCTACCTCCCTAGCGGGAGTAAAAATGAGCAGTTCTTC